This T cell receptor (beta chain) was identified during a study of blood T cell repertoires in COVID-19 (dated by TCRdb to 2020 to 2021). Regarding the complete study: The collaborator samples originated in the United States, Italy and Spain and spanned the acute and convalescent phases of COVID-19. The prospective study material was composed of cDNA or gDNA derived from T cells, B-cell-depleted T cells, or PBMCs. Deeply sampled blood TCRbeta repertoires from subjects exposed to, actively infected with, or recovered from COVID-19 were included in the dataset. The repertoires were released in a freely available public database meant as a resource for research on the immune response to SARS-CoV-2. The samples were drawn from two sources: the first 160 participants of the ongoing ImmuneRACE study, and some 1,300 subjects contributed by 6 global collaborators. A de-identified subject ID, COVID-19 status, age in years and sex were almost always included in the sample metadata. Where available, HLA class I and class II types were obtained from metadata supplied by the sample provider rather than from assay-based typing. Overall study results and their limits: The quantity of clinical and demographic metadata differed by source and by participant and was supplied without curation.

With regard to this clone: No antigen is known for it. No much larger clone is present one base from it, and per-base qualities are unavailable. Other DNA sequences in this specimen translate into the identical CDR3.

TCRbeta CDR3 regions were amplified from genomic DNA using the immunoSEQ Assay, a bias-controlled multiplex PCR. As for the original processing: The number of nucleated cells in each sample was estimated by amplification of reference gene primers within the assay. To quantify the absolute abundance of each unique TCRbeta CDR3 rearrangement, sequence reads were collapsed and filtered. Productive Simpson clonality was computed per sample as the square root of Simpson's diversity index over productive rearrangements. Drawn from immuneACCESS, this table holds only the in-frame rearrangements with V and J called that TCRdb kept. Clones are partly lost; checked studies trace under half to an unresolved V gene and leave the rest unexplained. The V and J calls and clone size are taken from that table; D and trimming were inferred from the DNA. The sample profile shows about 80,000 clones; 70% to 90% of them were found once. The ten largest clones add up to roughly 15% of the sample.

Collaborating institutions collected whole blood in K2EDTA tubes following their own protocols. For TCRbeta analysis, collaborator samples were shipped as frozen whole blood, as isolated PBMCs, or as DNA extracted from either sample type. Including cysteine and phenylalanine, the CDR3 has 15 amino acids. Only the CDR3 region is kept as DNA, spanning 45 bases read in frame from base 1. CDR1 SGHNT and CDR2 YENEEA were looked up in the germline V gene. Between the V and J ends, shortened by 2 bases and 0 bases respectively, the junction contains 9 bases. The TCR originated in an elderly woman with acute or convalescent COVID-19. In this chain, TRBV11-3 is recombined with TRBJ2-3; TRBD1 is possibly the D segment (5 matching bases). What was sequenced was peripheral blood. Here the CDR3 is given as CASSLRGSSTDTQYF. The DNA sequence is as follows: TGTGCCAGCAGCTTAAGGGGATCTAGCACAGATACGCAGTATTTT. The full variable domain, with segments outside the CDR3 supplied by the reference TRBV11-3 and TRBJ2-3 proteins, appears as EAGVVQSPRYKIIEKKQPVAFWCNPISGHNTLYWYLQNLGQGPELLIRYENEEAVDDSQLPKDRFSAERLKGVDSTLKIQPAELGDSAVYLCASSLRGSSTDTQYFGPGTRLTVL.